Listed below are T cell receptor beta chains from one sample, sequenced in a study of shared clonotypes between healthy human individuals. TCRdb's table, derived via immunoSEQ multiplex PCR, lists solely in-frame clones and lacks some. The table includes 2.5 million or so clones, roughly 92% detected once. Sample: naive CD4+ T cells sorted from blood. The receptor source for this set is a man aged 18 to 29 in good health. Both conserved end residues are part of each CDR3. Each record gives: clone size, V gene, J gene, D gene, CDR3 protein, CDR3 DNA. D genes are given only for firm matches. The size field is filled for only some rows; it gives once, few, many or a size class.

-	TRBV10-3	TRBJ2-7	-	CAISELDDPLSF	TGTGCCATCAGTGAGCTAGATGATCCCCTCTCCTTC
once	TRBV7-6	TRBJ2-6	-	CASSSQASGANVLTF	TGTGCCAGCAGCTCCCAGGCCTCTGGGGCCAACGTCCTGACTTTC
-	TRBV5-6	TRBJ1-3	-	CASSLASDFSGNTIYF	TGTGCCAGCAGCTTGGCCTCGGACTTCTCTGGAAACACCATATATTTT
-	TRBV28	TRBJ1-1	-	CASSTRTEAFF	TGTGCCAGCAGTACGAGAACTGAAGCTTTCTTT
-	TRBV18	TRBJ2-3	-	CASSPWGPGTDTQYF	TGTGCCAGCTCACCATGGGGGCCGGGCACAGATACGCAGTATTTT
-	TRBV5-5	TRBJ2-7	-	CASSLGPGDTYEQYF	TGTGCCAGCAGCTTGGGCCCAGGGGACACCTACGAGCAGTACTTC
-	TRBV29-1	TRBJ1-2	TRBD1	CSVGTGERGYTF	TGCAGCGTTGGGACAGGGGAGAGAGGCTACACCTTC
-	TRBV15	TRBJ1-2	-	CATSRRTGTPNGDYTF	TGTGCCACCAGCAGGAGGACCGGGACACCGAATGGGGACTACACCTTC
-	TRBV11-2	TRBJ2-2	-	CASSHDTGELFF	TGTGCCAGCAGCCACGACACCGGGGAGCTGTTTTTT
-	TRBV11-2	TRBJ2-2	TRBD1	CASSPVRQGLSGELFF	TGTGCCAGCAGCCCCGTCCGACAGGGCCTTTCTGGGGAGCTGTTTTTT
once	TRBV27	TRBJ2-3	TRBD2	CASRLGGVRTDTQYF	TGTGCCAGCAGACTGGGGGGGGTACGCACAGATACGCAGTATTTT
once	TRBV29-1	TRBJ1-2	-	CSARRGAGSGYTF	TGCAGCGCCCGCAGGGGAGCGGGGAGTGGCTACACCTTC
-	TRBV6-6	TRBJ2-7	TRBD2	CASSPSSGTGWEQYF	TGTGCCAGCAGCCCCTCCAGCGGGACCGGGTGGGAGCAGTACTTC
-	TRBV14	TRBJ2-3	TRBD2	CASSQALGAGGYTQYF	TGTGCCAGCAGCCAAGCCCTCGGGGCGGGGGGCTATACGCAGTATTTT
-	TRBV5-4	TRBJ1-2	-	CASSLGRNTYGYTF	TGTGCCAGCAGCTTGGGCAGAAACACCTATGGCTACACCTTC
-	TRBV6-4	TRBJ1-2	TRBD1	CASSNTGTGVHGYTF	TGTGCCAGCAGCAACACCGGGACAGGGGTGCATGGCTACACCTTC
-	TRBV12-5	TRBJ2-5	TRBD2	CASGLGLAGQETQYF	TGTGCTAGTGGTTTGGGCCTAGCGGGACAAGAGACCCAGTACTTC
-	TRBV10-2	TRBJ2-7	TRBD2	CASSAVLAGGSYEQYF	TGCGCCAGCAGTGCGGTACTAGCGGGAGGGTCCTACGAGCAGTACTTC
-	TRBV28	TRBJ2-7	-	CASSLFVSGQFNEQYF	TGTGCCAGCAGTTTATTCGTCAGCGGACAGTTTAACGAGCAGTACTTC
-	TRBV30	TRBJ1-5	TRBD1	CAWSNLGQGATQPQHF	TGTGCCTGGAGTAACCTCGGACAGGGGGCAACTCAGCCCCAGCATTTT
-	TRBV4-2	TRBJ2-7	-	CASSQVALGAYEQYF	TGTGCCAGCAGCCAAGTGGCGCTAGGGGCCTACGAGCAGTACTTC
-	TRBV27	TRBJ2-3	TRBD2	CASSHPGLAGVTDTQYF	TGTGCCAGCAGTCATCCGGGACTAGCGGGGGTTACAGATACGCAGTATTTT
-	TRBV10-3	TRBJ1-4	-	CAISHGLETNEKLFF	TGTGCCATCAGTCACGGTTTAGAGACTAATGAAAAACTGTTTTTT
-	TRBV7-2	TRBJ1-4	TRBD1	CASSLTGHGGEKLFF	TGTGCCAGCAGCTTGACAGGGCATGGAGGGGAAAAACTGTTTTTT
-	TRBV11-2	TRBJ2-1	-	CASSLGLGNEQFF	TGTGCCAGCAGCTTAGGACTCGGTAATGAGCAGTTCTTC
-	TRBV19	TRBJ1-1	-	CASSRVNLGEAFF	TGTGCCAGTAGTAGGGTAAATTTAGGCGAAGCTTTCTTT
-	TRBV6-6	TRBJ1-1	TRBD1	CASSYPRQGADTEAFF	TGTGCCAGCAGTTACCCCAGACAGGGGGCGGACACTGAAGCTTTCTTT
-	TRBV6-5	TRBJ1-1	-	CASRLQGTEAFF	TGTGCCAGCAGATTACAGGGAACTGAAGCTTTCTTT
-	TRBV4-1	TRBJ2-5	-	CASSQTGYLQETQYF	TGCGCCAGCAGCCAAACGGGGTACCTACAAGAGACCCAGTACTTC
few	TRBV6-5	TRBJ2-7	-	CASSRYNPRGYEQYF	TGTGCCAGCAGTCGTTACAATCCGCGAGGATACGAGCAGTACTTC
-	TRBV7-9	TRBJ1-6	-	CASSLDRVESSPLHF	TGTGCCAGCAGCTTAGACAGGGTAGAGAGTTCACCCCTCCACTTT
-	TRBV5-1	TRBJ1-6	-	CASNPGSSYNSPLHF	TGCGCCAGCAACCCTGGGAGCTCCTATAATTCACCCCTCCACTTT
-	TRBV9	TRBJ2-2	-	CASSGRSEATGELFF	TGTGCCAGCAGCGGTCGATCCGAAGCCACCGGGGAGCTGTTTTTT
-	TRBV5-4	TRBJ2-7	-	CASSGTPRGHFYEQYF	TGTGCCAGCAGCGGCACCCCCCGGGGACACTTCTACGAGCAGTACTTC
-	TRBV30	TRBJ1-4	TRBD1	CARQGTLFF	TGTGCCAGACAGGGGACACTGTTTTTT
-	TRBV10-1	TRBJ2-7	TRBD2	CASSESASGGYEQYF	TGCGCCAGCAGTGAGTCGGCTAGCGGGGGATACGAGCAGTACTTC
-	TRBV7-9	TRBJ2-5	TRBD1	CASRTTGGVETQYF	TGTGCCAGCAGGACCACAGGGGGCGTAGAGACCCAGTACTTC
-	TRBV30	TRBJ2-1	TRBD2	CAWSDGGVNEQFF	TGTGCCTGGAGTGACGGGGGGGTAAATGAGCAGTTCTTC
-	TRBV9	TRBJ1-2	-	CASSVVPANYGYTF	TGTGCCAGCAGCGTAGTCCCAGCTAACTATGGCTACACCTTC
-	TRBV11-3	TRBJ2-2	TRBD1	CASSSGQAGTTGELFF	TGTGCCAGCAGCTCGGGACAGGCGGGGACCACCGGGGAGCTGTTTTTT
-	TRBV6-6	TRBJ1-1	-	CASSPSMNTEAFF	TGTGCCAGCAGCCCTTCTATGAACACTGAAGCTTTCTTT
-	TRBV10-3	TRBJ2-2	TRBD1	CAISQAGGRDGELFF	TGTGCCATCAGCCAAGCAGGGGGCCGAGACGGGGAGCTGTTTTTT
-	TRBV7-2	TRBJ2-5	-	CASSLVRGETQYF	TGTGCCAGCAGCTTAGTACGGGGAGAGACCCAGTACTTC
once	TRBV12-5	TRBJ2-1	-	CASGLRSSVTYNEQFF	TGTGCTAGTGGTTTGCGGAGCAGCGTTACCTACAATGAGCAGTTCTTC
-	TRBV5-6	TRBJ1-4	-	CASSLDSSSGKLFF	TGTGCCAGCAGCTTGGACAGCTCGTCCGGGAAGCTGTTTTTT
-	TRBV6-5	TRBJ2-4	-	CASSRGGTAKNIQYF	TGTGCCAGCAGCCGAGGGGGTACGGCCAAAAACATTCAGTACTTC
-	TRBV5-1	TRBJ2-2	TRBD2	CASSFTSGANTGELFF	TGCGCCAGCAGCTTTACTAGCGGGGCGAACACCGGGGAGCTGTTTTTT
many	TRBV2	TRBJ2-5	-	CASSEVAETQYF	TGTGCCAGCAGTGAGGTCGCAGAGACCCAGTACTTC
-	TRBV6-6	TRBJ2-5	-	CAGGQIQETQYF	TGTGCCGGAGGACAGATTCAAGAGACCCAGTACTTC
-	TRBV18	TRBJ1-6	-	CASSSKDRSGTFNSPLHF	TGTGCCAGCTCCTCAAAAGATAGAAGCGGGACTTTCAATTCACCCCTCCACTTT
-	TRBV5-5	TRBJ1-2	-	CASSLALQGPYGYTF	TGTGCCAGCAGCTTGGCCCTCCAGGGACCCTATGGCTACACCTTC
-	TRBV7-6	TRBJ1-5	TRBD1	CASSAGQGAANQPQHF	TGTGCCAGCAGCGCTGGACAGGGAGCCGCCAATCAGCCCCAGCATTTT
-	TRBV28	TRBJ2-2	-	CASSFMGDPHFGAPGELFF	TGTGCCAGCAGTTTTATGGGCGATCCCCACTTTGGGGCCCCCGGGGAGCTGTTTTTT
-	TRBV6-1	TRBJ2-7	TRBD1	CASRGTGTYEQYF	TGTGCCAGCAGGGGGACAGGAACCTACGAGCAGTACTTC
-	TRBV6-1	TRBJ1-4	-	CASSSGATNEKLFF	TGTGCCAGCAGTTCGGGGGCAACTAATGAAAAACTGTTTTTT